A selection of T cell receptor beta chains follows, all from one sample in a study of T cells in Graves' hyperthyroidism and ophthalmopathy. Each CDR3 protein gets one entry after TCRdb re-called the multiplex PCR reads with MiXCR. The sample yields 400,000 to 550,000 distinct CDR3 sequences, roughly 25% seen once. Material: blood. These receptors all stem from a woman aged 25 to 45 with Graves' ophthalmopathy. Each CDR3 is given with its conserved first and last residue. A D gene is named only where the DNA matches it firmly. A row's size may be missing; if present it is once, few, many or a size class.

TRBV24-1	many	-	TRBJ2-7	CATSDRMFDEQYF	TGTGCCACCAGTGATCGGATGTTCGACGAGCAGTACTTC
TRBV7-8	many	-	TRBJ2-6	CASSLVRPPSSGANVLTF	TGTGCCAGCAGCTTAGTTCGTCCACCGAGCTCTGGGGCCAACGTCCTGACTTTC
TRBV7-2	many	-	TRBJ2-7	CASSEGGEDYEQYF	TGTGCCAGCAGCGAAGGGGGGGAAGACTACGAGCAGTACTTC
TRBV6-5	few	-	TRBJ2-7	CASSYSDWKEQYF	TGTGCCAGCAGTTACTCGGACTGGAAGGAGCAGTACTTC
TRBV20-1	many	TRBD2	TRBJ2-5	CSAPSGGPQETQYF	TGCAGTGCTCCTAGCGGGGGGCCACAAGAGACCCAGTACTTC
TRBV10-3	many	-	TRBJ1-2	CAITETGNWGYTF	TGTGCCATCACCGAAACAGGGAACTGGGGCTACACCTTC
TRBV10-3	-	TRBD2	TRBJ2-7	CAIIGTSGASYEQYF	TGTGCCATCATCGGGACTAGCGGGGCCTCCTACGAGCAGTACTTC
TRBV3-1	many	TRBD1	TRBJ1-1	CASRPEHRGSTEAFF	TGTGCCAGCAGGCCGGAACACAGGGGCTCCACTGAAGCTTTCTTT
TRBV28	many	-	TRBJ2-5	CASSYRQDSRETQYF	TGTGCCAGCAGTTACCGACAGGATTCGAGAGAGACCCAGTACTTC
TRBV4-1	-	-	TRBJ1-1	CASSQDKGLEAFF	TGCGCCAGCAGCCAAGATAAGGGGCTTGAAGCTTTCTTT